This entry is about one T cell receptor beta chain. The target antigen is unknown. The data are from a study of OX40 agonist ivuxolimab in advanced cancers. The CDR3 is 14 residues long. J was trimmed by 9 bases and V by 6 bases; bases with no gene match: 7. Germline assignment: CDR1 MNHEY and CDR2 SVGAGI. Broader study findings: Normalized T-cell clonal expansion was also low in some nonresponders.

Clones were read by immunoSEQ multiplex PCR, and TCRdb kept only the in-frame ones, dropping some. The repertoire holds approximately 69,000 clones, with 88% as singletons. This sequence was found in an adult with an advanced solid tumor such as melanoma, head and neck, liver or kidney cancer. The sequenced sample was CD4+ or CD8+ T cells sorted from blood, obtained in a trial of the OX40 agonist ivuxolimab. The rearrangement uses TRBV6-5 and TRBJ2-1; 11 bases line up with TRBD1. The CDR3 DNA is TGTGCCAGCAGAAGGGACAGGGGGTCCTTTGAGCAGTTCTTC. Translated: CASRRDRGSFEQFF.